This T cell receptor beta chain was captured in a study of early T cells in non-severe SARS-CoV-2 infection. Study details: Alpha and beta chains were unpaired, from unsorted whole-blood bulk RNA. Points from the study as a whole: VDJdb matching, biased toward anti-spike CD8 responses, missed private and CD4 specificities.

Germline CDR1 reads SEHNR; CDR2 reads FQNEAQ (reference sequence). This CDR3 is built from 13 residues. The germline V and J ends were trimmed by 5 bases and 5 bases, with 11 bases remaining between them. Attachment of unique molecular identifiers to individual cDNA molecules was performed. TCRdb re-analysed the 5' RACE reads in MiXCR, keeping a single row per CDR3 protein. The sample lists tens of thousands of distinct CDR3 sequences, approximately 12% occurring once. As concerns this clonotype: Its specificity is not known.

This receptor was taken from an adult who was a healthcare worker with PCR-confirmed SARS-CoV-2 infection or an uninfected control (not recorded which). The sample consisted of whole blood. V gene TRBV7-9 combines with J gene TRBJ2-3; tentatively, D is TRBD1 (5 bases). The CDR3, as DNA: TGTGCCAGCAGCGTACTCCAGGGAGATACGCAGTATTTT. Translating gives CASSVLQGDTQYF.